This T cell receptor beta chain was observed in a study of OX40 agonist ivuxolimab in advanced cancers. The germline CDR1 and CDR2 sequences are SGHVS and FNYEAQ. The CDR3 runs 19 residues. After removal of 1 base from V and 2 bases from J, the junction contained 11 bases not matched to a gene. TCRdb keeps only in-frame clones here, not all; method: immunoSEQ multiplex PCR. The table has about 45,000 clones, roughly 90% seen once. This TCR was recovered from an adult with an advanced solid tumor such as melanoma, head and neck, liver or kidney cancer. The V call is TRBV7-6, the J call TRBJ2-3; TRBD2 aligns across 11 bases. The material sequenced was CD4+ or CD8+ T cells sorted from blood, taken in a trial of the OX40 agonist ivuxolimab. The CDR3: CASSLESPLAGGLTDTQYF. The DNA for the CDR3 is TGTGCCAGCAGCTTAGAGTCGCCCCTAGCGGGGGGACTCACAGATACGCAGTATTTT.